This is a list of T cell receptor beta chains from one sample in a study of blood T cell repertoires in COVID-19. Some clones are missing from TCRdb's copy, which holds only in-frame ones; the method was immunoSEQ multiplex PCR. The table has about 63,000 clones, less than 80% seen once. The sample consisted of peripheral blood. Every receptor here comes from a human donor in a cohort sampled during active COVID-19. Both conserved end residues are part of each CDR3. D genes are given only for firm matches. Size is stated for part of the rows, as once, few or many counts, or as a class when the clone is expanded.

>NA|once|TRBV2|TRBJ1-5
TGTGCCAGCAGTGGTGGGCCACTGAGCAATCAGCCCCAGCATTTT
CASSGGPLSNQPQHF
>NA|NA|TRBV5-4|TRBJ2-7
TGTGCCAGCAGCTTGCAACAGGGTTCCTACGAGCAGTACTTC
CASSLQQGSYEQYF
>NA|few|TRBV5-5|TRBJ1-1
TGTGCCAGCAGCTTTACTAGGAACACTGAAGCTTTCTTT
CASSFTRNTEAFF
>NA|NA|TRBV11-2|TRBJ2-1
TGTGCCAGCAGCTTAGCGGGAGTACGAAATGAGCAGTTCTTC
CASSLAGVRNEQFF
>TRBD1|NA|TRBV28|TRBJ1-2
TGTGCCAGCAGTTCTTCCGGGACAGTCAGCTACACCTTC
CASSSSGTVSYTF
>NA|NA|TRBV21-1|TRBJ2-3
TGTGCCAGCAGCAACGGGAGCTACACAGATACGCAGTATTTT
CASSNGSYTDTQYF
>TRBD1|NA|TRBV6-5|TRBJ2-2
TGTGCCAGTTTCCCCGGGACAGGCATCACCGGGGAGCTGTTTTTT
CASFPGTGITGELFF
>NA|few|TRBV6-6|TRBJ2-7
TGTGCCAGCAGTCGCCGTGAGGGCTACGAGCAGTACTTC
CASSRREGYEQYF
>NA|NA|TRBV6-5|TRBJ2-6
TGTGCCAGCCAGGTCCCTGGGGCCAACGTCCTGACTTTC
CASQVPGANVLTF
>TRBD1|once|TRBV28|TRBJ2-3
TGTGCCAGCAGTCGGACAGGGCCCACAGATACGCAGTATTTT
CASSRTGPTDTQYF
>NA|NA|TRBV4-3|TRBJ2-2
TGCGCCAGCAGCCAAATGAGCTCGAACACCGGGGAGCTGTTTTTT
CASSQMSSNTGELFF
>TRBD1|NA|TRBV27|TRBJ2-7
TGTGCCAGCAGTTTATCACCTCGGACTCAGGGGGACGAGCAGTACTTC
CASSLSPRTQGDEQYF
>NA|NA|TRBV4-1|TRBJ1-1
TGCGCCAGCAGCCAAGAGCTACTTGGGAACACTGAAGCTTTCTTT
CASSQELLGNTEAFF
>NA|NA|TRBV15|TRBJ1-5
TGTGCCACCAGCAGAGATAAAGGATCGGGACAGCCCCAGCATTTT
CATSRDKGSGQPQHF
>NA|few|TRBV2|TRBJ2-7
TGTGCCAGCGAGGTAGTCTACGAGCAGTACTTC
CASEVVYEQYF
>TRBD1|NA|TRBV7-2|TRBJ2-1
TGTGCCAGCAGCTTGGGGACAGGGCTTTACAATGAGCAGTTCTTC
CASSLGTGLYNEQFF
>TRBD2|many|TRBV19|TRBJ2-7
TGTGCCAGTAGTTGGACTAGCGGATTCTCCTACGAGCAGTACTTC
CASSWTSGFSYEQYF
>NA|NA|TRBV30|TRBJ1-4
TGTGCCTGGAGTGTCTTGGGGGGGAAACTGTTTTTT
CAWSVLGGKLFF
>NA|NA|TRBV13|TRBJ2-1
TGTGCCAGCAGCTTAGTGGAGGAGCAGTTCTTC
CASSLVEEQFF
>TRBD2|NA|TRBV3-1/TRBV3-2|TRBJ2-5
TGTGCCAGCAGCCACCGACTAGCGGGAGAGTACCAAGAGACCCAGTACTTC
CASSHRLAGEYQETQYF
>TRBD1|NA|TRBV6-6|TRBJ1-2
TGTGCCAGCAGTGGGACAGGGGGCTATGGCTACACCTTC
CASSGTGGYGYTF
>NA|NA|TRBV5-1|TRBJ1-1
TGCGCCAGCAGCTTAGGACAGATCACTGAAGCTTTCTTT
CASSLGQITEAFF
>TRBD2|few|TRBV11-1|TRBJ2-5
TGTGCCAGCAGCCGCTCTAGCGGGAGGGCCCAAGAGACCCAGTACTTC
CASSRSSGRAQETQYF
>NA|NA|TRBV30|TRBJ1-2
TGTGCCTGGAGTCCAGGGGCGGGCGGCTACACCTTC
CAWSPGAGGYTF
>TRBD2|NA|TRBV4-3|TRBJ2-1
TGCGCCAGCAGCCAGTCGGGACTAGCTGAGAATGAGCAGTTCTTC
CASSQSGLAENEQFF
>TRBD1|NA|TRBV5-1|TRBJ2-7
TGCGCCAGCAGCCCGGACCGGGACAGAATTACCTACGAGCAGTACTTC
CASSPDRDRITYEQYF
>TRBD2|few|TRBV10-2|TRBJ2-7
TGCGCCAGCAGTGATGCGGGACTAGTAACCTACGAGCAGTACTTC
CASSDAGLVTYEQYF
>TRBD1|NA|TRBV19|TRBJ2-5
TGTGCCAGCCGACAGGGCAGTGCTTCAGTCGAGACCCAGTACTTC
CASRQGSASVETQYF
>NA|NA|TRBV2|TRBJ1-4
TGTGCCAGCAGTGAGGAGGGAAGGTCTAATGAAAAACTGTTTTTT
CASSEEGRSNEKLFF
>TRBD2|NA|TRBV4-2|TRBJ2-7
TGTGCCAGCAGCCAAGAAACTAGCGGGAGGGCCTACGAGCAGTACTTC
CASSQETSGRAYEQYF
>TRBD2|NA|TRBV3-1/TRBV3-2|TRBJ2-7
TGTGCCAGCAGCGGACCGGGACTAGCGGGGGGAACCTACGAGCAGTACTTC
CASSGPGLAGGTYEQYF
>NA|once|TRBV7-9|TRBJ2-5
TGTGCCAGCAGCTTAGGCGGTAGCACGGAGACCCAGTACTTC
CASSLGGSTETQYF
>NA|NA|TRBV12-3/TRBV12-4|TRBJ1-5
TGTGCCAGCAGTTTGGGCCAGGGACAGCCCCAGCATTTT
CASSLGQGQPQHF
>NA|NA|TRBV28|TRBJ2-1
TGTGCCAGTACGAGCTCCTACAATGAGCAGTTCTTC
CASTSSYNEQFF
>NA|NA|TRBV18|TRBJ2-5
TGTGCCAGCTCACCACCAGGGGCAGAATCAAAGACCCAGTACTTC
CASSPPGAESKTQYF
>TRBD1|NA|TRBV6-5|TRBJ1-2
TGTGCCAGCAGTTACAACAGGGGGCCAGGGTATGGCTACACCTTC
CASSYNRGPGYGYTF
>NA|NA|TRBV9|TRBJ2-1
TGTGCCAGCAGCCTCCGGCGAGGGAGCGGCGGTGAGCAGTTCTTC
CASSLRRGSGGEQFF
>TRBD2|NA|TRBV19|TRBJ2-1
TGTGCCAGTAGTATAGGGGGACTAGCGCGCGACCCGTTCTTC
CASSIGGLARDPFF
>NA|NA|TRBV5-1|TRBJ1-4
TGCGCCAGCAGCTCCCCGGGAGAGGATGAAAAACTGTTTTTT
CASSSPGEDEKLFF
>TRBD1|NA|TRBV6-6|TRBJ2-5
TGTGCCAGCAGCCATTCCGGACAGGCCCAAGAGACCCAGTACTTC
CASSHSGQAQETQYF
>NA|NA|TRBV7-2|TRBJ2-5
TGTGCCAGCAGCCGGGGGGCGGGTCCCGAGACCCAGTACTTC
CASSRGAGPETQYF
>NA|NA|TRBV2|TRBJ2-5
TGTGCCAGCAGTCAAACTAGACAAGAGACCCAGTACTTC
CASSQTRQETQYF